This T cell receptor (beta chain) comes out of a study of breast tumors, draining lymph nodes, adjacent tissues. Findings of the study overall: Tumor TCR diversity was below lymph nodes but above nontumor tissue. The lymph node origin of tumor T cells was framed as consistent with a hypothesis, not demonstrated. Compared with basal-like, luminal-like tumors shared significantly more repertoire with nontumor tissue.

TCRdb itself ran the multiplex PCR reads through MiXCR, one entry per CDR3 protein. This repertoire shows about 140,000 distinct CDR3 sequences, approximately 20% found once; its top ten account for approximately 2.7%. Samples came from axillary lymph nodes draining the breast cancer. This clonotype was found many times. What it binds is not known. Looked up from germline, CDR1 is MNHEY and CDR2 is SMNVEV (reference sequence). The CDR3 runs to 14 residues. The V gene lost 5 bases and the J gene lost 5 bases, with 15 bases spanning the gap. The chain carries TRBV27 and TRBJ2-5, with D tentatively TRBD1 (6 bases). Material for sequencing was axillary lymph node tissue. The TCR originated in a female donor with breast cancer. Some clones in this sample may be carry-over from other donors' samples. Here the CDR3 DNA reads TGTGCCAGCAGTGATTTACAGGGCAGGGAGACCCAGTACTTC. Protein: CASSDLQGRETQYF.